Shown below are 17 T cell receptor beta chains from a single sample sequenced in a study of monozygotic twins with inflammatory bowel disease. For each CDR3 protein, TCRdb gives one entry from its re-call of the 5' RACE reads, without DNA. The sample totals some 300,000 distinct CDR3 sequences. The sample comprised blood. These receptors were collected from a human donor with ulcerative colitis or Crohn's disease, or a healthy co-twin of an affected twin (not recorded which).

The V and J genes are TRBV20-1 and TRBJ2-3; with no DNA, the TCRdb D assignment of TRBD1 cannot be verified. This CDR3 spans 16 amino acids. Germline values: CDR1 DFQATT, CDR2 SNEGSKA (reference sequence). CDR3 loop: CSAGGGYAASTDTQYF.

The chain is built from TRBV5-6 and TRBJ2-2; as DNA is missing, the TRBD1 call by TCRdb cannot be tested. Germline CDR1 SGHDT, CDR2 YYEEEE. This CDR3 has 12 amino acids. The CDR3: CASSYPGGELFF.

The chain uses TRBV18 and TRBJ1-2; TCRdb picks TRBD1, but there is no DNA to check that call. Per the germline V gene, CDR1 is KGHSH and CDR2 is LQKENI. This CDR3 has 13 amino acids. The CDR3 here is CASSPGQNYGYTF. Together with reference TRBV18 and TRBJ1-2, the CDR3 gives the full variable domain: NAGVMQNPRHLVRRRGQEARLRCSPMKGHSHVYWYRQLPEEGLKFMVYLQKENIIDESGMPKERFSAEFPKEGPSILRIQQVVRGDSAAYFCASSPGQNYGYTFGSGTRLTVV.

The V gene is TRBV12-3 or TRBV12-4, the J gene TRBJ1-5. The CDR3 consists of 13 residues. CDR3 protein: CASSFTAEQPQHF.

This sequence joins TRBV12-3 or TRBV12-4 and TRBJ2-3. The CDR3 consists of 12 residues. This chain's CDR3 is CASRAGQNTQYF.

The chain recombines TRBV6-5 with TRBJ2-5; the D call from TCRdb, TRBD1, cannot be confirmed without DNA. The CDR3 length is 14 residues. The germline gives CDR1 MNHEY, CDR2 SVGAGI. The CDR3 is CASSYGTVQETQYF.

This rearrangement joins TRBV20-1 to TRBJ1-5. Germline lookup yields CDR1 DFQATT and CDR2 SNEGSKA (reference sequence). The CDR3 has 14 residues. The CDR3: CSARDGYSNQPQHF.

The gene calls are TRBV4-3 and TRBJ1-2. Germline values: CDR1 LGHNA, CDR2 YSLEER. The CDR3 runs to 13 residues. The CDR3 protein is CASSYRAPYGYTF.

This chain uses TRBV7-9 with TRBJ2-7; TCRdb outputs TRBD2, but without DNA this stays unchecked. There are 20 residues in the CDR3. Germline V gene data show CDR1 as SEHNR and CDR2 as FQNEAQ (reference sequence). The CDR3 spells CASTFGGSTIGGLEIYEQYF.

The J gene is TRBJ1-5, the V gene TRBV20-1. Germline CDR1 and CDR2: DFQATT and SNEGSKA (reference sequence). The CDR3 totals 15 residues. The CDR3 here is CSARDRSGPHQPQHF.

J is TRBJ1-1 and V is TRBV18; TCRdb returns TRBD1, unconfirmable since there is no DNA. The CDR3 length is 17 residues. In germline, CDR1 is KGHSH, CDR2 LQKENI. The CDR3 loop reads CASSPWASTELNTEAFF.

The chain recombines TRBV2 with TRBJ2-1; TCRdb returns TRBD2, unconfirmable since there is no DNA. This CDR3 comprises 18 residues. The germline gives CDR1 SNHLY, CDR2 FYNNEI. CDR3 loop: CASSEDEGPPRNYNEQFF.

The chain recombines TRBV7-2 with TRBJ2-1; TCRdb lists TRBD2, though no DNA is available to test this call. Germline V gene sequence: CDR1 SGHTA, CDR2 FQGNSA. This CDR3 is 17 amino acids long. The chain's CDR3 is CASSSFPGLAGINEQFF.

The V gene is TRBV7-6, the J gene TRBJ2-1. The CDR3 is made up of 15 amino acids. Germline V gene lookup returns CDR1 SGHVS and CDR2 FNYEAQ. The CDR3 region is CASSFGGMNRNEQFF. Complete variable domain (other parts from reference TRBV7-6 and TRBJ2-1): GAGVSQSPRYKVTKRGQDVALRCDPISGHVSLYWYRQALGQGPEFLTYFNYEAQQDKSGLPNDRFSAERPEGSISTLTIQRTEQRDSAMYRCASSFGGMNRNEQFFGPGTRLTVL.

This sequence joins TRBV6-5 and TRBJ2-5; the TCRdb call, TRBD1, lacks DNA for checking. The CDR3 length is 17 residues. Germline values: CDR1 MNHEY, CDR2 SVGAGI. CDR3: CASSYLGTGAGKETQYF.

V gene TRBV7-2 combines with J gene TRBJ2-7; TCRdb outputs TRBD1, but without DNA this stays unchecked. The CDR3 has 15 residues. Germline-derived CDR1 and CDR2 are SGHTA and FQGNSA. The CDR3 protein is CASSTIGTGLNEQYF.

The rearrangement joins TRBV5-1 to TRBJ2-3. The CDR3 covers 12 residues. Germline V CDR1 and CDR2: SGHRS, YFSETQ. CDR3: CASSPQSDTQYF.